The 16 T cell receptor beta chains given below trace back to one sample, sequenced in a study of cytomegalovirus exposure and HLA in healthy donors. It was with 60 Vbeta and 13 Jbeta primers that the PCR ran. TCRdb's copy holds only in-frame clones and misses some; the assay was immunoSEQ multiplex PCR. Of some 96,000 clones listed, about 72% are singletons. Sequencing was done on a sample of PBMCs. These receptors all stem from a woman in her sixties or seventies in good health and CMV-seropositive.

This clone was recorded only once. The chain employs TRBV2 and TRBJ2-7; 9 bases line up with TRBD1. Unmatched junction bases numbered 13, after V lost 7 bases and J lost 6 bases. The CDR3 spans 15 residues. CDR1 is SNHLY, CDR2 FYNNEI, per germline. Written as DNA, the CDR3 is TGTGCCAGCAACCTCCAGGGGACAGGGATCGGCGAGCAGTACTTC. Protein: CASNLQGTGIGEQYF.

The chain carries TRBV19 and TRBJ1-3; D unclear. Trimming took 3 bases from V and 4 from J, leaving 13 bases between them. Germline V CDR1 and CDR2: LNHDA, SQIVND (reference sequence). The CDR3 consists of 15 residues. The CDR3 coding sequence is TGTGCCAGTAGTATCCCCCCCGGTTTCGGAAACACCATATATTTT. This gives the protein CASSIPPGFGNTIYF.

The chain carries TRBV18 and TRBJ1-1, with D maybe TRBD1 (6 bases). Germline CDR1 is KGHSH and CDR2 is LQKENI. V lost 4 bases and J lost 9, with 15 bases in between. This CDR3 is 13 amino acids long. The CDR3 region has the DNA TGTGCCAGCTCACAGACCCGGGACAACCAAGCTTTCTTT. Encoded protein: CASSQTRDNQAFF.

The count of this clone is one. The V call is TRBV10-3, the J call TRBJ2-3, with a possible D match to TRBD2 (6 bases). The CDR3 is made up of 16 amino acids. The V and J ends lost 6 bases and 2 bases respectively, with 18 bases between them. In germline, CDR1 is ENHRY, CDR2 SYGVKD. The CDR3 loop is CAIRKSRESFTDTQYF. CDR3 coding DNA: TGTGCCATCAGGAAAAGCCGGGAGTCCTTCACAGATACGCAGTATTTT.

J is TRBJ1-2 and V is TRBV4-2; tentatively, D is TRBD1 (5 bases). The V and J ends lost 0 bases and 0 bases respectively, with 8 bases between them. Germline V lookup: CDR1 LGHNA, CDR2 YNFKEQ. CDR3 length: 15 amino acids. In DNA, the CDR3 is TGTGCCAGCAGCCAAGATGGGGCGGCTAACTATGGCTACACCTTC. Protein product: CASSQDGAANYGYTF.

The chain employs TRBV30 and TRBJ1-3; TRBD1 is a possible D gene (5 bases). The CDR3 totals 13 residues. V was trimmed by 4 bases and J by 8 bases, leaving 15 bases between them. Germline CDR1 is GTSNPN and CDR2 is SVGIG (reference sequence). The CDR3 sequence is CAWTPGGGHTIYF. In DNA form, the CDR3 reads TGTGCCTGGACACCGGGGGGGGGACACACCATATATTTT.

The chain recombines TRBV19 with TRBJ2-7; D is perhaps TRBD2 (6 bases). The CDR3 sequence is 12 residues long. Looked up from germline, CDR1 is LNHDA and CDR2 is SQIVND (reference sequence). The V and J ends lost 1 base and 5 bases respectively, with 6 bases between them. The chain's CDR3 is CASSIGGDEQYF. The DNA for the CDR3 is TGTGCCAGTAGTATAGGCGGGGACGAGCAGTACTTC.

The rearrangement joins TRBV7-8 to TRBJ2-7; 10 nucleotides match TRBD1. This CDR3 contains 13 residues. Germline V gene lookup returns CDR1 SGHVS and CDR2 FQNEAQ. J was trimmed by 6 bases and V by 5 bases; bases with no gene match: 4. Here the CDR3 DNA reads TGTGCCAGCAGCCGGGACAGGGGATCCGAGCAGTACTTC. Translated: CASSRDRGSEQYF.

This clone was counted a few times. The chain links TRBV6-5 to TRBJ1-4; 8 bases agree with TRBD1. V was pared by 6 bases and J by 6 bases, with 0 bases of the junction left unmatched. The CDR3 extends over 12 amino acids. CDR1 is MNHEY, CDR2 SVGAGI, per germline. This CDR3 is CASRTGDEKLFF. The CDR3 DNA is TGTGCCAGCAGGACAGGGGATGAAAAACTGTTTTTT.

The chain joins TRBV7-3 to TRBJ1-2, with D unclear. Germline-derived CDR1 and CDR2 are SGHTA and FQGTGA. V lost 0 bases, J lost 8 bases, and 10 bases lay in between. The CDR3 is 13 residues long. CDR3 loop: CASSLTEGRGYTF. CDR3 DNA: TGTGCCAGCAGCTTAACGGAGGGTCGGGGCTACACCTTC.

The J gene is TRBJ2-3, the V gene TRBV7-3; TRBD2 might be the D (6 bases). Trimming removed 2 bases at V and 2 bases at J, with 8 bases between. The germline V gene encodes CDR1 SGHTA and CDR2 FQGTGA. This CDR3 comprises 14 residues. CDR3 DNA: TGTGCCAGCAGCTTAGGAGGGGCCACAGATACGCAGTATTTT. Translated, it gives CASSLGGATDTQYF. Drawing the rest from reference TRBV7-3 and TRBJ2-3, the complete variable domain is GAGVSQTPSNKVTEKGKYVELRCDPISGHTALYWYRQSLGQGPEFLIYFQGTGAADDSGLPNDRFFAVRPEGSVSTLKIQRTERGDSAVYLCASSLGGATDTQYFGPGTRLTVL.

V is TRBV6-5 and J is TRBJ1-2; 8 bases map to TRBD1. The CDR3 totals 15 residues. With V trimmed by 2 bases and J by 1 base, 3 bases remained unmatched. Germline values: CDR1 MNHEY, CDR2 SVGAGI. CDR3 protein: CASSYGQGDNYGYTF. CDR3 DNA: TGTGCCAGCAGTTACGGACAGGGTGATAACTATGGCTACACCTTC.

The V gene is TRBV28, the J gene TRBJ2-5; TRBD2 might be the D (5 bases). The CDR3 spans 13 residues. V dropped 11 bases and J dropped 5 bases, with 18 bases sitting between them. Germline V CDR1 and CDR2: MDHEN, SYDVKM. CDR3 loop: CASRTGWRETQYF. CDR3 sequence (DNA): TGTGCCTCACGGACTGGGTGGAGGGAGACCCAGTACTTC.

The genes are TRBV27 and TRBJ1-5; weak D call: TRBD1 (5 bases). Per the germline V gene, CDR1 is MNHEY and CDR2 is SMNVEV (reference sequence). The CDR3 has 14 residues. The germline V and J ends were trimmed by 11 bases and 0 bases, with 14 bases remaining between them. The CDR3 reads CASSRGVSNQPQHF. DNA for the CDR3: TGTGCCTCGTCTCGGGGGGTTAGCAATCAGCCCCAGCATTTT.

The V gene is TRBV6-6, the J gene TRBJ2-7, with TRBD2 identical over 13 bases. CDR1 MNHNY and CDR2 SVGAGI come from the germline V gene (reference sequence). CDR3 length: 16 residues. Trimming cost V 5 bases and J 2 bases; bases outside gene matches: 6. As DNA, the CDR3 is TGTGCCAGCAGTACTCGGACTAGCGGGAGAACCTACGAGCAGTACTTC. Translating gives CASSTRTSGRTYEQYF.

The V call is TRBV10-2, the J call TRBJ1-1, with a tentative D call TRBD1 (5 bases). Germline V gives CDR1 WSHSY, CDR2 SAAADI. The CDR3 totals 14 residues. V was clipped by 2 bases and J by 0 bases, with 7 bases between them. The CDR3 spells CASSENRLNTEAFF. The DNA of the CDR3 is TGCGCCAGCAGTGAGAACAGGCTGAACACTGAAGCTTTCTTT.